The T cell receptor (beta chain) described here comes from a study of tumor-infiltrating lymphocytes in oesophageal squamous cell carcinoma. Germline CDR1 and CDR2: SEHNR and FQNEAQ (reference sequence). The CDR3 length is 12 residues. V was shortened by 7 bases and J by 3 bases, with 10 bases between the two germline ends. Within the sample, this clonotype is medium-sized (0.01 to 0.1%). TCRdb reprocessed the PCR reads via MiXCR and lists one record per CDR3 protein. The table has 15,000 to 20,000 distinct CDR3 sequences, approximately 46% seen once. V is TRBV7-9 and J is TRBJ2-7, with D uncertain. The sample comprised blood. This receptor was obtained from a female donor with esophageal squamous cell carcinoma. Written as DNA, the CDR3 is TGTGCCAGCACCCAAGCGAGCTACGAGCAGTACTTC. The encoded protein is CASTQASYEQYF.